This passage covers 2 T cell receptor beta chains from one sample sequenced in a study of regulatory T cells in long-lasting Graves disease. Building the TCR beta libraries relied on iRepertoire HTBI primers, and CDR3 regions underwent Arm-PCR. MiXCR was run by TCRdb on the multiplex PCR reads, yielding one entry per CDR3 protein. The sample has about 440,000 distinct CDR3 sequences, 16% seen once; the top ten hold approximately 11%. Indicated time point: newly diagnosed GD, antithyroid drugs for less than 3 months. PBMC-extracted RNA yielded the TCR library. This same sample was also taken into another study, of T cells in Graves' hyperthyroidism and ophthalmopathy.

The input for sequencing was peripheral blood mononuclear cells (PBMCs), taken at new diagnosis, from a patient treated with antithyroid drugs. The source is a woman aged 30 to 39 with Graves disease.

There are many counts of this clonotype. The chain employs TRBV2 and TRBJ1-6, with no clear D. V lost 6 bases and J lost 5, with 5 bases in between. The CDR3 covers 12 residues. Germline CDR1 is SNHLY and CDR2 is FYNNEI. The CDR3: CASRADNSPLHF. The CDR3 nucleotides are TGTGCCAGCAGGGCAGATAATTCACCCCTCCACTTT. Combining the CDR3 with reference TRBV2 and TRBJ1-6 gives the whole variable domain EPEVTQTPSHQVTQMGQEVILRCVPISNHLYFYWYRQILGQKVEFLVSFYNNEISEKSEIFDDQFSVERPDGSNFTLKIRSTKLEDSAMYFCASRADNSPLHFGNGTRLTVT.

This clonotype was seen many times. The chain recombines TRBV3-1 with TRBJ1-3; tentatively, D is TRBD1 (5 bases). Germline V gene sequence: CDR1 LGHDT, CDR2 YNNKEL (reference sequence). The CDR3 is made up of 14 amino acids. Trimming removed 3 bases from V and 0 bases from J, with 6 bases in between. The chain's CDR3 is CASSQGDSGNTIYF. The DNA of the CDR3 is TGTGCCAGCAGCCAGGGGGACTCTGGAAACACCATATATTTT. Drawing the rest from reference TRBV3-1 and TRBJ1-3, the complete variable domain is DTAVSQTPKYLVTQMGNDKSIKCEQNLGHDTMYWYKQDSKKFLKIMFSYNNKELIINETVPNRFSPKSPDKAHLNLHINSLELGDSAVYFCASSQGDSGNTIYFGEGSWLTVV.